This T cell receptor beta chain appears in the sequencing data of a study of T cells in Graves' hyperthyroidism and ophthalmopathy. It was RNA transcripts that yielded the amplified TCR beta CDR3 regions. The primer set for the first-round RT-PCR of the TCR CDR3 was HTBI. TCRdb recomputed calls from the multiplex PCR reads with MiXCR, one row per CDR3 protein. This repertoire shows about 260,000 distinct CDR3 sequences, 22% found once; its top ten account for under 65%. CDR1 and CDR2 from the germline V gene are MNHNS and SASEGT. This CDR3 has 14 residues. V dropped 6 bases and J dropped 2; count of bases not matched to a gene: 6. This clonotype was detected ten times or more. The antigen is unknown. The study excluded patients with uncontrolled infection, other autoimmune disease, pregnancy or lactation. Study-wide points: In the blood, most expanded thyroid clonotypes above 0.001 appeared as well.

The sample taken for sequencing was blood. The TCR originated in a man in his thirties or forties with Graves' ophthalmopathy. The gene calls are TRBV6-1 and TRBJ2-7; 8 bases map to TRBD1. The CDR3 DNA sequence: TGTGCCAGCAGGCTCCTACAGGGGGCCTACGAGCAGTACTTC. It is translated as CASRLLQGAYEQYF.